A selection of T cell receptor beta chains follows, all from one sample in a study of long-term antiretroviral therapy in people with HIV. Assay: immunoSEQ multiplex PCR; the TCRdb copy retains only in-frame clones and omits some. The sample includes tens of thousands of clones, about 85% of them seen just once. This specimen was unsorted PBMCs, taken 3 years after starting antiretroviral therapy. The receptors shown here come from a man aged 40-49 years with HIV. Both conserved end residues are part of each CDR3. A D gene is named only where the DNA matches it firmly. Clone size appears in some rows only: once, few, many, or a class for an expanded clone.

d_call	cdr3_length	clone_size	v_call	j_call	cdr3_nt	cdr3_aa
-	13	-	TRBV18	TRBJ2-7	TGTGCCAGCCAGCGGGACAGCTCCTACGAGCAGTACTTC	CASQRDSSYEQYF
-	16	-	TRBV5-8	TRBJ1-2	TGTGCCAGCAGCTTGTTCGGGGTGGGGACGCGCTATGGCTACACCTTC	CASSLFGVGTRYGYTF
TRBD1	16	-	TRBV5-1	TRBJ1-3	TGCGCCAGCAGCGCGACAGGGGGCGCATCTGGAAACACCATATATTTT	CASSATGGASGNTIYF
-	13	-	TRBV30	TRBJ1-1	TGTGCCTGGACTAGGGGTAGGCACACTGAAGCTTTCTTT	CAWTRGRHTEAFF
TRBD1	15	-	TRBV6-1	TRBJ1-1	TGTGCCAGCAGTCCTAGACAGGGAACGAACACTGAAGCTTTCTTT	CASSPRQGTNTEAFF
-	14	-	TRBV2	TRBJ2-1	TGTGCCAGCAGTTACAGGAGCTCCTACAATGAGCAGTTCTTC	CASSYRSSYNEQFF
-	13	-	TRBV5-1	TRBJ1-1	TGCGCCAGCAGCTTGGACCTAGAAAGGGTAGCTTTCTTT	CASSLDLERVAFF
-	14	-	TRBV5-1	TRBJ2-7	TGCGCCAGCAGCTTGGGCACGACCTCAACCGAGCAGTACTTC	CASSLGTTSTEQYF
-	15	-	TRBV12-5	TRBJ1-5	TGTGCTAGTGGTCCCGCCGGGGGTCCCTTGGGGCCCCAGCATTTT	CASGPAGGPLGPQHF
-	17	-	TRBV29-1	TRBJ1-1	TGCAGCGTTGAATATTTCGATATGACGACGAGGGGCACTGAAGCTTTCTTT	CSVEYFDMTTRGTEAFF
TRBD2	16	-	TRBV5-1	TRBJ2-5	TGCGCCAGCAGCAAAGGACTAGCGGGAGCGGATAAGACCCAGTACTTC	CASSKGLAGADKTQYF
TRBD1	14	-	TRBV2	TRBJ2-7	TGTGCCAGCAGTGTAGGGACAGGGTCGTACGAGCAGTACTTC	CASSVGTGSYEQYF
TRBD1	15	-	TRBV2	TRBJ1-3	TGTGCCAGCAAAGGGGGCCTTAGCTCTGGAAACACCATATATTTT	CASKGGLSSGNTIYF
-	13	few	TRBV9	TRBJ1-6	TGTGCCAGCAGTCGGAATGAGAATTCACCCCTCCACTTT	CASSRNENSPLHF
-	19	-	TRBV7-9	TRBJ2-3	TGTGCCAGCAGCTTAGGCCTCACCCGGGGGTCAGGTAGCACAGATACGCAGTATTTT	CASSLGLTRGSGSTDTQYF
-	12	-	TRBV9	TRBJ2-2	TGTGCCAGCAGCCTAGTCACCGGGGAGCTGTTTTTT	CASSLVTGELFF
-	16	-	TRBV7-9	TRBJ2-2	TGTGCCAGCAGCTTACGAGCCGAAGGGAACACCGGGGAGCTGTTTTTT	CASSLRAEGNTGELFF
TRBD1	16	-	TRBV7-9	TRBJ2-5	TGTGCCAGCAGCTTACTCGGACAGGGGGCTCAAGAGACCCAGTACTTC	CASSLLGQGAQETQYF
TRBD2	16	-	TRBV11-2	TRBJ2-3	TGTGCCAGCAGCCCCCTCGTGCGGGAGGGCACAGATACGCAGTATTTT	CASSPLVREGTDTQYF
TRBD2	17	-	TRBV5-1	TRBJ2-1	TGCGCCAGCAGCTTGGGATTAGCGGGGGCCTCCTACAATGAGCAGTTCTTC	CASSLGLAGASYNEQFF
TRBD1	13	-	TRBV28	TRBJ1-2	TGTGCCAGCAGTTTACAAGGGGGCGTTGGCTACACCTTC	CASSLQGGVGYTF
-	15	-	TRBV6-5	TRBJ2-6	TGTGCCAGCAGTTTGGGCCTGACTGGGGCCAACGTCCTGACTTTC	CASSLGLTGANVLTF
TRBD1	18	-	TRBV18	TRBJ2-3	TGTGCCAGCTCATGGACAGGGAGGATAGGTGTAAGCACAGATACGCAGTATTTT	CASSWTGRIGVSTDTQYF
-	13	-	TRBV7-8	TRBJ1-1	TGTGCCAGCAGCTCAGGACAGAACACTGAAGCTTTCTTT	CASSSGQNTEAFF
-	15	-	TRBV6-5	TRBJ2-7	TGTGCCAGCAGTTACTCGAGGCAGGACACCTACGAGCAGTACTTC	CASSYSRQDTYEQYF
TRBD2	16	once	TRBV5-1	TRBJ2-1	TGCGCCAGCAGCTCTGGGACTAGCGGGGGGAAAAATGAGCAGTTCTTC	CASSSGTSGGKNEQFF
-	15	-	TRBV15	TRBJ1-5	TGTGCCACCAGCAGAGCAGGGGTTAGCAATCAGCCCCAGCATTTT	CATSRAGVSNQPQHF
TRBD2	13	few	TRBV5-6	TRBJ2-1	TGTGCCCTTGCCCTAGCGGAATACAATGAGCAGTTCTTC	CALALAEYNEQFF
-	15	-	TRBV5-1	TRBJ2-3	TGCGCCAGCAGCTTGGGGAGGCTCGCCTCTGATACGCAGTATTTT	CASSLGRLASDTQYF
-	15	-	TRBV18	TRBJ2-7	TGTGCCAGCTCTCGACTTCAGACAGGCATCTACGAGCAGTACTTC	CASSRLQTGIYEQYF
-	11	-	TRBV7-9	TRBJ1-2	TGTGCCAGCAGCGACCAGTATGGCTACACCTTC	CASSDQYGYTF
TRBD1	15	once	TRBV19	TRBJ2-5	TGTGCCAGTAGTCCGACAGGGGTGGATGTAGAGACCCAGTACTTC	CASSPTGVDVETQYF
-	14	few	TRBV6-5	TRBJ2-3	TGTGCCAGCAGCGAAGACCCAAGCACAGATACGCAGTATTTT	CASSEDPSTDTQYF
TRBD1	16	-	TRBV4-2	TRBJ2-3	TGTGCCAGCAGCCCGGAGGTGGGACAGCTCACAGATACGCAGTATTTT	CASSPEVGQLTDTQYF
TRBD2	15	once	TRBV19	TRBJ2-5	TGTGCCAGTAGTACGCGGGGGACTAGCGCAGAGACCCAGTACTTC	CASSTRGTSAETQYF
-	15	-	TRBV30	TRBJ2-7	TGTGCCTGGACCACAACCCTATTGAAGGCCTACGAGCAGTACTTC	CAWTTTLLKAYEQYF
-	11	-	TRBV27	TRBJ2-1	TGTGCCAGCAGCCGGTACAATGAGCAGTTCTTC	CASSRYNEQFF
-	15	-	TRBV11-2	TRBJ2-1	TGTGCCAGCAGCTTAGATTGGGGGGGGGCTAATGAGCAGTTCTTC	CASSLDWGGANEQFF
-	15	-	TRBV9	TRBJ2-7	TGTGCCAGCAGCGTAGACGCACAGAGCTCCTACGAGCAGTACTTC	CASSVDAQSSYEQYF
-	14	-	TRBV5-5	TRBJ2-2	TGTGCCAGCAGCTTGGGACTTCTGACCGGGGAGCTGTTTTTT	CASSLGLLTGELFF
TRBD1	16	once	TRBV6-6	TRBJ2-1	TGTGCCAGCAGTTTTATATTGAGGACAGGGAACAATGAGCAGTTCTTC	CASSFILRTGNNEQFF
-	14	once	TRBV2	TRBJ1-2	TGTGCCAGCAGTGAGGCGACAGCTGTCGACGGCTACACCTTC	CASSEATAVDGYTF
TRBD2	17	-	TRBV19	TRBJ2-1	TGTGCCAGTAGCTTGGGACTAGCGGATAGCTCCTACAATGAGCAGTTCTTC	CASSLGLADSSYNEQFF
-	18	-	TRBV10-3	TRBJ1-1	-	CAISESTSGPAADTEAFF
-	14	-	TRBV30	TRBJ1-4	TGTGCCTGGAGTGTGGGGTACCGGAATGAAAAACTGTTTTTT	CAWSVGYRNEKLFF
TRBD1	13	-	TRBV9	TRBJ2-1	TGTGCCAGCAGCGTAGGGACAGGATCCGAGCAGTTCTTC	CASSVGTGSEQFF
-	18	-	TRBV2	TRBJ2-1	TGTGCCAGCAGTGAGCCTCCTCAGGCTCCCAGCTCCTACAATGAGCAGTTCTTC	CASSEPPQAPSSYNEQFF
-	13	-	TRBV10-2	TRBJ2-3	TGCGCCAGCAGTGAGACAGTTACAGATACGCAGTATTTT	CASSETVTDTQYF
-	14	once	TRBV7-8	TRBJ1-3	TGTGCCAGCAGCCTCTCAGGGGCCGGAAACACCATATATTTT	CASSLSGAGNTIYF
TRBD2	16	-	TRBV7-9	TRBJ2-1	TGTGCCAGCAGCTCCGGGACTAGCGGGACCTACAATGAGCAGTTCTTC	CASSSGTSGTYNEQFF
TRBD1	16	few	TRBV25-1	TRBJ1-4	TGTGCCAGCAGTGAAAACAGGGGAGGGGGTAATGAAAAACTGTTTTTT	CASSENRGGGNEKLFF
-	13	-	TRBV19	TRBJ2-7	TGTGCCAGTAGTAAGGCCTATTCCTACGAGCAGTACTTC	CASSKAYSYEQYF